The entry that follows covers one TCR beta chain sequence. Germline CDR1 GTSNPN, CDR2 SVGIG (reference sequence). The CDR3 sequence is 12 residues long. The junction had 5 bases not matched to a gene; V was cut back by 7 bases and J by 5 bases. The data are from a study of blood T cell repertoires in COVID-19. Across the study: Sites in the United States, Italy and Spain provided acute and convalescent COVID-19 samples. PBMCs, B-cell-depleted T cells, or T cells provided the cDNA or gDNA that made up the material.

Libraries were prepared by immunoSEQ multiplex PCR; TCRdb keeps only in-frame clonotypes and omits some of them. The sample has approximately 70,000 clones; under 85% are singletons. One Seattle source followed patients from active infection through their disease course. Sequenced input: peripheral blood. The V and J genes are TRBV30 and TRBJ2-3; TRBD1 matches at 8 bases. The sequence derives from a man aged 55 to 69 with COVID-19, enrolled during active disease. Here the CDR3 DNA reads TGTGCCTTCGGACAGGGCGTAGATACGCAGTATTTT. It encodes CAFGQGVDTQYF.